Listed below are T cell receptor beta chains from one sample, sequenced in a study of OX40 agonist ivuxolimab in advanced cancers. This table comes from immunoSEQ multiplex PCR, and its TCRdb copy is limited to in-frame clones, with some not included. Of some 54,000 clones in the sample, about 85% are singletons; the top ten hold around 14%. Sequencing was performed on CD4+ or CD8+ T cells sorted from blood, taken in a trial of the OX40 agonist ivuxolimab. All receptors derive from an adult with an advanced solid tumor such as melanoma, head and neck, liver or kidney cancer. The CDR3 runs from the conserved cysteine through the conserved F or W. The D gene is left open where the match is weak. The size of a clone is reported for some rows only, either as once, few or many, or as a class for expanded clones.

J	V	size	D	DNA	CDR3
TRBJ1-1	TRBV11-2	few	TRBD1	TGTGCCAGCAGCTTTTCGGACAGGCTGAACACTGAAGCTTTCTTT	CASSFSDRLNTEAFF
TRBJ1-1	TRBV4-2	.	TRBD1	TGTGCCAGCAGCCAAGATGGGGGGACAGGGGGTGAAGCTTTCTTT	CASSQDGGTGGEAFF
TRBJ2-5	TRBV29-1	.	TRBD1	TGCAGCGTTGGCCCGACAGGGCAATTACAAGAGACCCAGTACTTC	CSVGPTGQLQETQYF
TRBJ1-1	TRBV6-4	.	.	TGTGCCAGCAGCCCTGGGACATACCTAGGGAACACTGAAGCTTTCTTT	CASSPGTYLGNTEAFF
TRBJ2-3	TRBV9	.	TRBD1	TGTGCCAGCAGCTCGGGACAGGGGAGCACAGATACGCAGTATTTT	CASSSGQGSTDTQYF
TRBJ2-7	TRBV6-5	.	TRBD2	TGTGCCAGCAGTTATATCGCGGGGGGGCAGTACGAGCAGTACTTC	CASSYIAGGQYEQYF
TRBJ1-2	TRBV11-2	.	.	TGTGCCAGCAGCGCAAATCCTTTCTATGGCTACACCTTC	CASSANPFYGYTF
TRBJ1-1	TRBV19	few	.	TGTGCCAGTAGTATAGTTCAGATACGTGGTGAAGCTTTCTTT	CASSIVQIRGEAFF
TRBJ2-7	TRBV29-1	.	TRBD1	TGCAGCGTTGAAGATAGCTTAGCAGGGGGTGGCTACGAGCAGTACTTC	CSVEDSLAGGGYEQYF
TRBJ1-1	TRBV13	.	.	TGTGCCAGCAGGACAGGAGGAACTGAAGCTTTCTTT	CASRTGGTEAFF
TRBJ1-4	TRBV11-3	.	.	TGTGCCAGCCGCCCCGGACCTGCGGGTGAAAAACTGTTTTTT	CASRPGPAGEKLFF
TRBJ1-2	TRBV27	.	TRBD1	TGTGCCAGCAGCCGCCCGGGACAGGGTAGCTACACCTTC	CASSRPGQGSYTF
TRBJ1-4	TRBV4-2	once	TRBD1	TGTGCCAGCAGCCAAGTGGGACAGGGGGCAGAGGGAAAACTGTTTTTT	CASSQVGQGAEGKLFF
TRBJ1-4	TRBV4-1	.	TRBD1	TGCGCCAGCAGCCAAGATGACAGGGATGGTGAAAAACTGTTTTTT	CASSQDDRDGEKLFF
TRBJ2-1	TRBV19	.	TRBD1	TGTGCCAGTAGTATCCGGGACAGCTCCTACAATGAGCAGTTCTTC	CASSIRDSSYNEQFF
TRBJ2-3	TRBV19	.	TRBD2	TGTGCCAGTACGAGACTAGCGGGCGGACTCGATACGCAGTATTTT	CASTRLAGGLDTQYF
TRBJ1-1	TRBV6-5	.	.	TGTGCCAGCAGCGAGGACAGGAACACTGAAGCTTTCTTT	CASSEDRNTEAFF
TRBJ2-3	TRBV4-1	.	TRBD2	TGCGCCAGCAGGGGTTACGCGGGGGGGGCAGATACGCAGTATTTT	CASRGYAGGADTQYF
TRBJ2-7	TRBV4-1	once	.	TGCGCCAGCAGCCAAGATAGTCGGGACAACTTTTACGAGCAGTACTTC	CASSQDSRDNFYEQYF
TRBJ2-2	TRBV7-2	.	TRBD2	TGTGCCAGCAGCTTTAAAGCGGGGGCGGATGCCGGGGAGCTGTTTTTT	CASSFKAGADAGELFF
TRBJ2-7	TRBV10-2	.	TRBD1	TGCGCCAGCAGTGAGTCGAAGGGACAGGGGTTTTACGAGCAGTACTTC	CASSESKGQGFYEQYF
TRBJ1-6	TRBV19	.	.	TGTGCCAGTAGTCTACCCGATTATAATTCACCCCTCCACTTT	CASSLPDYNSPLHF
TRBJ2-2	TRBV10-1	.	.	TGCGCCAGCAGTGATAATTGGGACGGGAACACCGGGGAGCTGTTTTTT	CASSDNWDGNTGELFF
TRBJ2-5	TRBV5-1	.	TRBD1	TGCGCCAGCAGCCCCTTACAGGGGGCGCTGGAGACCCAGTACTTC	CASSPLQGALETQYF
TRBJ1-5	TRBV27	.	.	TGTGCCAGCAGTTCCGGACAGTTCAATCAGCCCCAGCATTTT	CASSSGQFNQPQHF
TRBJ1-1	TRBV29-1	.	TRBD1	TGCAGCGTCCCGGCTGGGGACAGGGCCCTTGAAGCTTTCTTT	CSVPAGDRALEAFF
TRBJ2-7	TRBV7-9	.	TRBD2	TGTGCCAGCAGCTTAGATAGCGGGGCGTACTCCTACGAGCAGTACTTC	CASSLDSGAYSYEQYF
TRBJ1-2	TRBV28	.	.	TGTGCCAGCAGTCAAAACCCGAGCGGTTTCTATGGCTACACCTTC	CASSQNPSGFYGYTF
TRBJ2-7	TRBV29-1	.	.	TGCAGCGCCCTGCCAGGGACCGGGTACGAGCAGTACTTC	CSALPGTGYEQYF
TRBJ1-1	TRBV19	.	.	TGTGCCAGTCACGCGGACACCTTAAACACTGAAGCTTTCTTT	CASHADTLNTEAFF
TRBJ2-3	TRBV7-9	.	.	TGTGCCAGCAGCTCCCCAGTGACAGATACGCAGTATTTT	CASSSPVTDTQYF
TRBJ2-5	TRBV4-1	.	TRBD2	TGCGCCAGCAGCCTACTAGCGGGGGGGCAAGAGACCCAGTACTTC	CASSLLAGGQETQYF
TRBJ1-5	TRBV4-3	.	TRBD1	TGCGCCAGCAGCCAAGGCAGGGGGATTCAGCCCCAGCATTTT	CASSQGRGIQPQHF
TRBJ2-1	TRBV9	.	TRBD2	TGTGCCAGCAGCGTAGAGCTAGCGGGGTACAATGAGCAGTTCTTC	CASSVELAGYNEQFF
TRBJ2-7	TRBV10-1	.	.	TGCGCCAGCAGTGGACCCGAGCAGTACTTC	CASSGPEQYF
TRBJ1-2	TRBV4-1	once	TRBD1	TGCGCCAGCAGCCAACAATGGGGTCAGGGGGAGAGGGGCTACACCTTC	CASSQQWGQGERGYTF
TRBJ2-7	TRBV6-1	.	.	TGTGCCAGCAACCAAGACCCACTACCCTACGAGCAGTACTTC	CASNQDPLPYEQYF
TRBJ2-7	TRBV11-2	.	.	TGTGCCAGCAGCTTAGATCTCTACGAGCAGTACTTC	CASSLDLYEQYF
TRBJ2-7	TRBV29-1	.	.	TGCAGCGTTGAAATCCAGGACTCCTACGAGCAGTACTTC	CSVEIQDSYEQYF
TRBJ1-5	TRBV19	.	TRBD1	TGTGCCAGTAGTAATCTCCCAGGGGGGAATCAGCCCCAGCATTTT	CASSNLPGGNQPQHF
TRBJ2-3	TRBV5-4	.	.	TGTGCCAGCAGCTTGGGAGGTCCTCCCAGCACCGATACGCAGTATTTT	CASSLGGPPSTDTQYF
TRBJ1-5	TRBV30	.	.	TGTGCCTGGAGTCCCGACACATATAGCAATCAGCCCCAGCATTTT	CAWSPDTYSNQPQHF
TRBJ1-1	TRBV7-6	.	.	TGTGCCAGCAGCTTAATTGGGTCGAGGGATGAAGCTTTCTTT	CASSLIGSRDEAFF
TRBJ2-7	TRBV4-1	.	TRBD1	TGCGCCAGCAGCCAAGTGGGGACAGGAGTCTACGAGCAGTACTTC	CASSQVGTGVYEQYF
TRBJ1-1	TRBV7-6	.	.	TGTGCCAGCAGCTTACTAGGACTTGGTGCTTTCTTT	CASSLLGLGAFF